The present TCR beta chain was sequenced within a study of blood T cell repertoires in COVID-19. The method was immunoSEQ multiplex PCR; TCRdb's version includes in-frame clones alone and lacks a portion of them. The sample lists about 90,000 clones; approximately 76% were seen once. Germline V gives CDR1 KGHDR, CDR2 SFDVKD. V was trimmed by 9 bases and J by 3 bases, leaving 14 bases between them. This CDR3 has 14 residues. Sample: peripheral blood. This receptor was taken from a man between 65 and 85 years old with acute or convalescent COVID-19. The V gene is TRBV24-1, the J gene TRBJ1-5; D ambiguous. CDR3 region: CATAGNKDNQPQHF. The CDR3 DNA follows: TGTGCCACCGCCGGGAACAAAGACAATCAGCCCCAGCATTTT.